The present entry profiles one TCR beta chain with its context. The antigen is unknown. Assay: immunoSEQ multiplex PCR; the TCRdb copy retains only in-frame clones and omits some. The repertoire holds 120,000 to 150,000 clones, with around 90% as singletons. This record belongs to a study of T cell responses to AZD1222 COVID-19 vaccine. Overall study results and limits: The peak T cell response came first, and repertoires were sampled only after it.

The length of the CDR3 is 15 residues. The germline V gene encodes CDR1 LNHDA and CDR2 SQIVND (reference sequence). V was clipped by 6 bases and J by 4 bases, with 16 bases between them. The sample in question was peripheral blood, obtained on day 0 of AZD1222 vaccination. The V and J genes are TRBV19 and TRBJ1-5; D perhaps matches TRBD1 (5 bases). The TCR sequence derives from an adult in good health. The CDR3 loop reads CASRGRLGENQPQHF. The CDR3, as DNA: TGTGCCAGTAGGGGTCGTTTGGGGGAAAATCAGCCCCAGCATTTT.